This T cell receptor (beta chain) was obtained from a study of T cell repertoires in cytomegalovirus infection. Study details: A matching HLA type, together with CMV infection, was signaled by public TCR beta signatures. Study-level results: HLA-C-restricted CMV clonotypes gave the most frequent clonotype in two of eight donors.

Germline V CDR1 and CDR2: LNHDA, SQIVND (reference sequence). V lost 2 bases to trimming and J lost 5 bases, with 10 bases between them. This CDR3 has 14 residues. MiXCR, run by TCRdb on the reads, gives a single entry per CDR3 protein. The sample includes about 100,000 distinct CDR3 sequences, about 31% of them seen just once. Note on this clonotype: The antigen is undetermined. No conserved phenylalanine or tryptophan is present at the end of the CDR3, so a read error is the likely explanation.

This rearrangement joins TRBV19 to TRBJ2-1; no clear D gene. The clonotype was recovered from a human donor in good health (CMV status not recorded). Some clones in this sample may be carry-over from other donors' samples. This specimen was CD8+ T cells from cultured PBMCs, taken from culture after CMV antigen stimulation. The CDR3 bases are TGTGCCAGTAGTATAATGTTCTCGCACAATGAGCAGTTCTAC. The encoded protein is CASSIMFSHNEQFY.